A selection of T cell receptor beta chains follows, all from one sample in a study of blood T cells in healthy people across ages. TCRdb independently ran MiXCR on the 5' RACE reads; one entry per CDR3 protein. The repertoire consists of about 730,000 distinct CDR3 sequences, with more than 40% occurring once and the leading ten covering 20% to 25%. Material: blood. The receptors derive from a woman aged 55-69 years in good health. CDR3s include the opening cysteine and the closing phenylalanine or tryptophan. D genes are given only for firm matches. Some rows mark clone size as missing; the rest say once, few, many or name a class of expanded clone.

>15|TRBV20-1|TRBD1|.|TRBJ2-5
CSARDRTGGRETQYF
TGCAGTGCTAGAGATAGGACAGGGGGCAGAGAGACCCAGTACTTC
>17|TRBV10-3|TRBD2|.|TRBJ2-1
CAISDPTSGGFYNEQFF
TGTGCCATCAGTGACCCGACTAGCGGGGGTTTCTACAATGAGCAGTTCTTC
>17|TRBV12-5|.|many|TRBJ2-1
CASGLDLPPLGHNEQFF
TGTGCTAGTGGTTTGGACCTTCCTCCCTTGGGACACAATGAGCAGTTCTTC
>14|TRBV5-1|TRBD2|many|TRBJ2-5
CASSLTSGQETQYF
TGCGCCAGCAGCTTGACTAGCGGCCAAGAGACCCAGTACTTC
>14|TRBV5-1|.|many|TRBJ2-1
CASSLGDPYNEQFF
TGCGCCAGCAGCCTGGGAGATCCCTACAATGAGCAGTTCTTC
>17|TRBV4-2|.|few|TRBJ2-3
CASSQGLGVGETDTQYF
TGTGCCAGCAGCCAAGGATTGGGGGTAGGGGAAACAGATACGCAGTATTTT
>15|TRBV7-6|TRBD1|few|TRBJ2-7
CASSPGTGRGHEQYF
TGTGCCAGCAGCCCCGGGACAGGGAGGGGTCACGAGCAGTACTTC
>14|TRBV28|TRBD2|.|TRBJ2-5
CASSLSGSGSRQYF
TGTGCCAGCAGTTTAAGCGGTAGCGGGAGTAGGCAGTACTTC
>14|TRBV29-1|.|.|TRBJ2-5
CSVESTGIQETQYF
TGCAGCGTTGAATCCACAGGAATCCAAGAGACCCAGTACTTC
>17|TRBV6-4|.|.|TRBJ2-7
CASSISAVPPESGEQYF
TGTGCCAGCAGTATCTCGGCGGTCCCCCCGGAGTCGGGCGAGCAGTACTTC
>15|TRBV7-3|TRBD1|few|TRBJ2-7
CASSLSNTGVGEQYF
TGTGCCAGCAGCTTAAGTAACACAGGGGTCGGCGAGCAGTACTTC
>15|TRBV27|.|.|TRBJ1-5
CASSLGGIGNQPQHF
TGTGCCAGCAGTTTAGGGGGTATCGGCAATCAGCCCCAGCATTTT
>16|TRBV4-3|.|.|TRBJ2-3
CASSPMTSSDTDTQYF
TGCGCCAGCAGCCCCATGACTAGTTCCGACACAGATACGCAGTATTTT
>13|TRBV2|.|.|TRBJ2-7
CASSGGLGYEQYF
TGTGCCAGCAGCGGGGGGCTGGGGTACGAGCAGTACTTC
>11|TRBV10-3|.|.|TRBJ2-3
CAIGWGDTQYF
TGTGCCATCGGCTGGGGAGATACGCAGTATTTT
>14|TRBV6-5|.|few|TRBJ2-1
CASSADYEPKRQFF
TGTGCCAGCAGTGCGGATTACGAGCCAAAACGGCAGTTCTTC
>13|TRBV20-1|.|.|TRBJ2-5
CSARRDYQETQYF
TGCAGTGCTAGGCGGGATTACCAAGAGACCCAGTACTTC
>15|TRBV25-1|TRBD2|.|TRBJ2-5
CASSRLAGGPDEQYF
TGTGCCAGCAGCCGCCTAGCGGGAGGGCCGGATGAGCAGTACTTC
>16|TRBV18|.|.|TRBJ1-6
CASSPVGNSYNSPLHF
TGTGCCAGCTCACCGGTGGGAAACTCCTATAATTCACCCCTCCACTTT
>12|TRBV20-1|TRBD2|.|TRBJ2-3
CSASSGGDTQYF
TGCAGTGCTAGTAGCGGGGGAGATACGCAGTATTTT
>21|TRBV4-3|TRBD1|few|TRBJ2-5
CASSQDIAGTALPRRQETQYF
TGCGCCAGCAGCCAAGACATTGCCGGGACAGCCTTACCCCGACGGCAAGAGACCCAGTACTTC
>14|TRBV12-3/TRBV12-4|.|.|TRBJ2-5
CASSPTTYQETQYF
TGTGCCAGCAGTCCTACAACCTATCAAGAGACCCAGTACTTC
>11|TRBV6-5|.|once|TRBJ1-2
CASSYLGIYTF
TGTGCCAGCAGTTACCTCGGGATCTACACCTTC
>17|TRBV20-1|TRBD1|.|TRBJ1-5
CSARDSGQGQNNQPQHF
TGCAGTGCTAGAGATTCGGGACAGGGTCAGAATAATCAGCCCCAGCATTTT
>15|TRBV7-9|.|.|TRBJ1-6
CASSLAGGDDSPLHF
TGTGCCAGCAGCTTAGCTGGAGGGGATGATTCACCCCTCCACTTT
>15|TRBV7-3|TRBD1|.|TRBJ2-3
CASNLGQGLTDTQYF
TGTGCCAGCAACTTGGGACAGGGTCTCACAGATACGCAGTATTTT
>19|TRBV6-2/TRBV6-3|.|.|TRBJ2-6
CASRPAPGREGSGANVLTF
TGTGCCAGCAGACCCGCCCCCGGCAGGGAAGGGTCTGGGGCCAACGTCCTGACTTTC
>11|TRBV10-3|.|few|TRBJ2-5
CAISPGETQYF
TGTGCCATCAGCCCAGGGGAGACCCAGTACTTC
>15|TRBV28|TRBD2|.|TRBJ2-3
CASSPELAGGSTQYF
TGTGCCAGCAGTCCCGAACTAGCGGGAGGGTCTACGCAGTATTTT
>14|TRBV20-1|.|many|TRBJ2-7
CSATLTRGSHEQYF
TGCAGTGCTACCCTGACTAGAGGATCCCACGAGCAGTACTTC
>19|TRBV7-9|TRBD1|.|TRBJ1-4
CASSSPLGQGGATNEKLFF
TGTGCCAGCAGCTCACCACTGGGACAGGGGGGTGCAACTAATGAAAAACTGTTTTTT
>14|TRBV14|.|many|TRBJ2-2
CASSLTAHTGELFF
TGTGCCAGCAGCCTGACAGCACACACCGGGGAGCTGTTTTTT
>13|TRBV7-9|.|.|TRBJ2-1
CASSSRGGNGQFF
TGTGCCAGCAGCTCCAGGGGAGGGAATGGGCAGTTCTTC
>12|TRBV29-1|.|.|TRBJ1-2
CSVEQSAYGYTF
TGCAGCGTTGAACAGTCGGCCTATGGCTACACCTTC
>15|TRBV7-3|TRBD1|many|TRBJ1-2
CASSLTATGVGGYTF
TGTGCCAGCAGCTTAACCGCGACAGGGGTCGGTGGCTACACCTTC
>14|TRBV3-1|TRBD1|.|TRBJ1-2
CASREPGQGYGYTF
TGTGCCAGCAGGGAGCCGGGACAGGGGTATGGCTACACCTTC
>13|TRBV25-1|.|.|TRBJ2-4
CASSGDSGYIQYF
TGTGCCAGCAGTGGGGACAGCGGGTACATTCAGTACTTC
>15|TRBV18|.|.|TRBJ1-2
CASSSTLGSGDGYIF
TGTGCCAGCTCGTCAACCTTGGGGTCGGGAGATGGCTACATCTTC
>17|TRBV29-1|.|.|TRBJ2-6
CSVAAGQSLGGANVLTF
TGCAGCGTTGCTGCGGGACAGTCCCTAGGGGGGGCCAACGTCCTGACTTTC
>14|TRBV18|.|.|TRBJ2-7
CASSPQSRPYEQYF
TGTGCCAGCTCACCGCAGTCTCGACCCTACGAGCAGTACTTC
>14|TRBV2|.|.|TRBJ2-7
CASRRESTGYEQYF
TGTGCCAGTCGCAGGGAGTCCACCGGCTACGAGCAGTACTTC
>15|TRBV7-2|TRBD1|few|TRBJ1-2
CASSSEMTGADGYTF
TGTGCCAGCAGCTCCGAAATGACAGGGGCGGATGGCTACACCTTC
>16|TRBV11-2|.|.|TRBJ2-7
CASSPSTGAPDYEQYF
TGTGCCAGCAGCCCCTCGACAGGAGCCCCGGATTACGAGCAGTACTTC
>15|TRBV28|.|.|TRBJ2-1
CASSLGGSRNNEQFF
TGTGCCAGCAGTCTCGGGGGCTCGCGGAACAATGAGCAGTTCTTC
>14|TRBV5-1|.|few|TRBJ2-5
CASSFTPELGTQYF
TGCGCCAGCAGCTTCACCCCGGAGTTAGGGACCCAGTACTTC
>12|TRBV4-2|.|.|TRBJ2-1
CASSFAPSEQFF
TGTGCCAGCAGCTTTGCACCCAGTGAGCAGTTCTTC
>15|TRBV5-1|.|few|TRBJ2-5
CASSRGTQGQETQYF
TGCGCCAGCAGCAGGGGAACTCAGGGCCAAGAGACCCAGTACTTC
>15|TRBV6-1|TRBD1|.|TRBJ2-5
CASSARTGGLETQYF
TGTGCCAGCAGTGCGAGGACAGGGGGCCTGGAGACCCAGTACTTC
>17|TRBV12-3/TRBV12-4|TRBD2|.|TRBJ2-3
CASSLQSGGARTDTQYF
TGTGCCAGCAGTTTGCAGAGCGGGGGGGCCCGCACAGATACGCAGTATTTT
>13|TRBV9|.|.|TRBJ2-3
CASSVRVTDTQYF
TGTGCCAGCAGCGTAAGGGTCACAGATACGCAGTATTTT
>14|TRBV7-2|TRBD2|many|TRBJ2-7
CASSPGLGSYEQYF
TGTGCCAGCAGTCCGGGACTAGGTTCCTACGAGCAGTACTTC